Each of the 25 T cell receptor beta chains below was sequenced from the same sample in a study of blood T cell repertoires in COVID-19. Using immunoSEQ multiplex PCR, the repertoire was profiled, and TCRdb retains in-frame clones only, with some absent. Among about 83,000 clones listed, 90% were seen once. The sequenced sample consisted of peripheral blood. The source of these receptors is an elderly woman with active or convalescent COVID-19.

The chain couples TRBV6-4 to TRBJ1-4; 8 bases match TRBD1. V lost 10 bases and J lost 8; bases outside the gene matches: 15. The CDR3 sequence is 15 residues long. CDR1 MRHNA and CDR2 SNTAGT come from the germline V gene. The CDR3, as DNA: TGTGCCATCATATTCTCGGGACAGGCCTACGAAAAACTGTTTTTT. Translation: CAIIFSGQAYEKLFF.

The CDR3 coding sequence is TGTGCCAGCAGCTTAGAAACAGCCTATGGCTACACCTTC. Translated, it gives CASSLETAYGYTF. This chain joins TRBV7-2 and TRBJ1-2; the D is unclear. Trimming removed 1 base from V and 4 bases from J, with 7 bases in between. The CDR3 length is 13 residues. The germline V gene encodes CDR1 SGHTA and CDR2 FQGNSA.

The chain is built from TRBV19 and TRBJ1-1; TRBD1 matches 8 bases. J lost 4 bases, V lost 4 bases, and 5 bases had no gene match. The CDR3 has 14 residues. CDR1 LNHDA and CDR2 SQIVND come from the germline V gene (reference sequence). CDR3 sequence reads: CASSNRGVSTEAFF. The DNA for the CDR3 is TGTGCCAGTAGTAACAGGGGGGTATCCACTGAAGCTTTCTTT.

The V gene is TRBV4-3, the J gene TRBJ1-5; 7 bases are shared with TRBD1. The CDR3 spans 14 residues. The J segment lost 8 bases and the V segment lost 0 bases, leaving 4 bases of the junction unmatched. Germline V CDR1 and CDR2: LGHNA, YSLEER. The chain's CDR3 is CASSQDRGLKPQHF. CDR3 nucleotides: TGCGCCAGCAGCCAAGATAGGGGGCTTAAGCCCCAGCATTTT.

V and J are TRBV10-2 and TRBJ1-1; perhaps TRBD1 as D (5 bases). V dropped 3 bases and J dropped 1 base, with 27 bases sitting between them. The CDR3 sequence is 20 residues long. CDR1 and CDR2 from the germline V gene are WSHSY and SAAADI. In DNA, the CDR3 is TGCGCCAGCAGTGATACTTTCTTCGGAGGGAGGGGTCGATCGAACACTGAAGCTTTCTTT. Its protein is CASSDTFFGGRGRSNTEAFF.

The V call is TRBV5-1, the J call TRBJ2-3, with 10 bases identical to TRBD2. V lost 4 bases, J lost 1 base, and 6 bases stayed unmatched. The CDR3 sequence is 16 residues long. Germline assignment: CDR1 SGHRS and CDR2 YFSETQ. The CDR3 sequence: CASSATSGARTDTQYF. The CDR3, as DNA: TGCGCCAGCAGCGCCACTAGCGGGGCCCGCACAGATACGCAGTATTTT.

V gene TRBV19 combines with J gene TRBJ1-5; TRBD1 is a possible D gene (5 bases). The germline CDR1 and CDR2 sequences are LNHDA and SQIVND (reference sequence). Trimming pared 8 bases from V and 2 bases from J, leaving 13 bases between. The CDR3 is made up of 14 amino acids. In DNA, the CDR3 is TGTGCCAGTTCTACTACAGGAGGCAATCAGCCCCAGCATTTT. This sequence encodes CASSTTGGNQPQHF.

J is TRBJ1-2 and V is TRBV12-3 or TRBV12-4, with 9 bases that match TRBD1. The CDR3 length is 12 residues. The J segment lost 13 bases and the V segment lost 1 base, leaving 4 bases of the junction unmatched. CDR3 protein: CASSLGQGVPTF. CDR3 nucleotides: TGTGCCAGCAGTTTAGGACAGGGGGTCCCCACCTTC.

The chain employs TRBV4-3 and TRBJ2-3; D remains ambiguous. The germline CDR1 and CDR2 sequences are LGHNA and YSLEER. The CDR3 length is 13 residues. V lost 0 bases, J lost 4 bases, and 5 bases lay in between. The CDR3 region has the DNA TGCGCCAGCAGCCAAGAACTCCCAGATACGCAGTATTTT. Protein product: CASSQELPDTQYF.

This sequence joins TRBV11-2 and TRBJ2-5, with D possibly matching TRBD2 (6 bases). The CDR3 consists of 14 residues. V was trimmed by 5 bases and J by 5 bases, leaving 15 bases between them. Germline V lookup: CDR1 SGHAT, CDR2 FQNNGV. The CDR3 region has the DNA TGTGCCAGCAGCCCCCAGCGGGCGGGGGAGACCCAGTACTTC. Encoded protein: CASSPQRAGETQYF.

Concerning this clone: At the DNA level, this CDR3 is encoded by other sequences in the same sample as well. V is TRBV3-1 (or the pseudogene TRBV3-2) and J is TRBJ2-7; 9 nucleotides line up with TRBD1. Germline V lookup: CDR1 LGHDT, CDR2 YNNKEL (reference sequence). The V segment lost 3 bases and the J segment 3 bases; nucleotides outside the gene matches: 3. The CDR3 covers 14 residues. CDR3 sequence (DNA): TGTGCCAGCAGCCAGGGACAGGGAGACTACGAGCAGTACTTC. This encodes CASSQGQGDYEQYF.

This clone was picked up one time. This chain links TRBV9 with TRBJ1-1; tentative D call: TRBD1 (5 bases). With 3 bases removed from V and 3 bases from J, the gap between germline ends came to 9 bases. Germline CDR1 reads SGDLS; CDR2 reads YYNGEE. The CDR3 is 13 residues long. The CDR3: CASSGRDYTEAFF. CDR3 sequence (DNA): TGTGCCAGCAGCGGCAGGGACTACACTGAAGCTTTCTTT.

This sequence joins TRBV28 and TRBJ1-1; D unclear. Trimming stripped 6 bases from V and 11 bases from J, with 19 bases between. Germline CDR1 MDHEN, CDR2 SYDVKM. This CDR3 has 13 amino acids. The CDR3, as DNA: TGTGCCAGCAGCTCCGGACTCCTAAGGTCGGCTTTCTTT. This sequence encodes CASSSGLLRSAFF.

The table lists this clone with a count of one. J is TRBJ2-5 and V is TRBV14; the match to TRBD2 covers 15 bases. Germline CDR1 reads SGHDN; CDR2 reads FVKESK. Losses at the gene ends were 2 bases for V and 0 bases for J; bases not matched to a gene: 4. There are 18 residues in the CDR3. CDR3 loop: CASSQPGLAGGHQETQYF. The CDR3, as DNA: TGTGCCAGCAGCCAACCGGGACTAGCGGGGGGCCACCAAGAGACCCAGTACTTC.

This chain links TRBV19 with TRBJ1-4; no clear D. This CDR3 spans 15 amino acids. Germline V gene sequence: CDR1 LNHDA, CDR2 SQIVND (reference sequence). The V end lost 7 bases, the J end lost 8 bases, and 20 bases lay between the germline ends. The CDR3 reads CASTVLHGVSEKLFF. CDR3 bases: TGTGCCAGTACCGTACTGCACGGGGTCTCGGAAAAACTGTTTTTT.

This clone was detected once. The chain carries TRBV6-2 or TRBV6-3 and TRBJ2-7, with 9 bases aligning to TRBD1. Germline-derived CDR1 and CDR2 are MNHEY and SVGEGT. The V and J ends lost 4 bases and 7 bases, in that order; junction bases with no gene match: 8. There are 14 residues in the CDR3. CDR3 coding DNA: TGTGCCAGCAGTTTTAACAGGGGGCTAGGGGAGCAGTACTTC. Encoded protein: CASSFNRGLGEQYF.

The gene calls are TRBV7-2 and TRBJ1-4, with a possible D match to TRBD1 (6 bases). CDR1 is SGHTA and CDR2 is FQGNSA in the germline V gene. V lost 6 bases and J 0 bases, leaving 17 bases between the germline ends. The CDR3 sequence is 17 residues long. As DNA, the CDR3 is TGTGCCAGCAGTTACACAGGGTGGAGAACAACTAATGAAAAACTGTTTTTT. Its translation: CASSYTGWRTTNEKLFF.

This CDR3 is CASSLSPGQGGEQYF. The DNA of the CDR3 is TGCGCCAGCAGCCTTTCGCCGGGACAGGGGGGCGAGCAGTACTTC. The chain employs TRBV5-1 and TRBJ2-7; 11 bases line up with TRBD1. J lost 6 bases, V lost 4 bases, and 9 bases had no gene match. Germline values: CDR1 SGHRS, CDR2 YFSETQ. CDR3 length: 15 amino acids.

The genes are TRBV19 and TRBJ2-6; weak D call: TRBD1 (5 bases). Germline values: CDR1 LNHDA, CDR2 SQIVND (reference sequence). V was cut by 7 bases and J by 2 bases, with 12 bases left in between. This CDR3 spans 15 amino acids. CDR3 coding DNA: TGTGCCAGTACCAGTCAGGGAACTGGGGCCAACGTCCTGACTTTC. It codes for CASTSQGTGANVLTF.

This rearrangement joins TRBV2 to TRBJ1-2, with TRBD1 matching over 9 bases. Germline CDR1 reads SNHLY; CDR2 reads FYNNEI. V lost 6 bases and J lost 0; bases outside the gene matches: 11. This CDR3 is built from 17 residues. CDR3 protein: CASSPGQGLLANYGYTF. In DNA form, the CDR3 reads TGTGCCAGCAGCCCGGGACAGGGACTCCTAGCTAACTATGGCTACACCTTC.

This rearrangement joins TRBV7-8 to TRBJ1-5; 7 bases are a match to TRBD1. This CDR3 has 16 residues. With 5 bases clipped from V and 9 bases from J, the junction kept 16 bases outside the gene matches. CDR1 is SGHVS, CDR2 FQNEAQ, per germline. CDR3 protein: CASSLPETGPRGPQHF. DNA of the CDR3: TGTGCCAGCAGCCTACCCGAGACAGGGCCCCGGGGGCCCCAGCATTTT.

The chain has TRBV28 and TRBJ2-5; possible D gene TRBD2, 5 bases. Per the germline V gene, CDR1 is MDHEN and CDR2 is SYDVKM. CDR3 length: 14 residues. Trimming stripped 3 bases from V and 6 bases from J, with 14 bases between. The CDR3 DNA is TGTGCCAGCAGTTTGTCCGGGATCGTAAAGACCCAGTACTTC. As protein: CASSLSGIVKTQYF.

The chain carries TRBV14 and TRBJ1-2; a weak D match, TRBD1 (6 bases). CDR3 length equals 15 residues. V dropped 0 bases and J dropped 10 bases, with 18 bases sitting between them. Germline assignment: CDR1 SGHDN and CDR2 FVKESK. Written as DNA, the CDR3 is TGTGCCAGCAGCCAAGATCCACCACAGGGAGTGTACTACACCTTC. Protein: CASSQDPPQGVYYTF.

This clone was detected once. The chain uses TRBV12-3 or TRBV12-4 and TRBJ1-2; no definite D call. Between the trimmed V and J ends, which lost 6 bases and 4 bases, there was a span of 9 bases. The CDR3 is made up of 12 amino acids. CDR3 bases: TGTGCCAGCAGCCCTGCGAGCTATGGCTACACCTTC. It yields the protein CASSPASYGYTF.

The chain employs TRBV7-2 and TRBJ2-3; 12 bases are a match to TRBD2. Germline values: CDR1 SGHTA, CDR2 FQGNSA. The ends lost 5 bases at V and 5 bases at J; junction bases unmatched: 11. The CDR3 length is 17 residues. CDR3 residues: CASSPMLAGGLGDTQYF. The CDR3 bases are TGTGCCAGCAGCCCAATGCTAGCGGGGGGGCTGGGAGATACGCAGTATTTT.